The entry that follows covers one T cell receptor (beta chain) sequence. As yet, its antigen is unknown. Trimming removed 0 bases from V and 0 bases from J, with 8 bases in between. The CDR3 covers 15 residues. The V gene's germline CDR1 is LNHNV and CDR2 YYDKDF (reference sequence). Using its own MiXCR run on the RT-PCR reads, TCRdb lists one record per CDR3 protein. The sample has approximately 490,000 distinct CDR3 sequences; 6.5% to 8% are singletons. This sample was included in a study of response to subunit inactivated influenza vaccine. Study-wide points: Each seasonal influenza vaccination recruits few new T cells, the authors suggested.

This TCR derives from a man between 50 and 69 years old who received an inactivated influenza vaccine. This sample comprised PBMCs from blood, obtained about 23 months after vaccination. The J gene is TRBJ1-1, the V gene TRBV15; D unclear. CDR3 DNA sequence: TGTGCCACCAGCAGAGAACAGCGCATGAACACTGAAGCTTTCTTT. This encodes CATSREQRMNTEAFF.